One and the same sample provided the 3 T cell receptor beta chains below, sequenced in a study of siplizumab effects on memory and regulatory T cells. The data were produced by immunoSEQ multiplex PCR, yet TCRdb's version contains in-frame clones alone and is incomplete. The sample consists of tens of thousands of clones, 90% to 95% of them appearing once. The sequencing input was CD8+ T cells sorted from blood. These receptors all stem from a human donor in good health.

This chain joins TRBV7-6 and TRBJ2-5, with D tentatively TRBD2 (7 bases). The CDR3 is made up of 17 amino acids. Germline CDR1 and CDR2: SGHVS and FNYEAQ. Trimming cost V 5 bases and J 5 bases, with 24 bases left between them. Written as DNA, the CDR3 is TGTGCCAGCAGCCCCCTAGCGGCTGGCTACGGGGGCGAGACCCAGTACTTC. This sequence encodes CASSPLAAGYGGETQYF.

As DNA, the CDR3 is TGCGCCAGCAGCCCCGGGGTATTTAATCAGCCCCAGCATTTT. This encodes CASSPGVFNQPQHF. The chain employs TRBV4-1 and TRBJ1-5, with D uncertain. The CDR3 has 14 residues. Germline V gene data show CDR1 as MGHRA and CDR2 as YSYEKL. Trimming cost V 4 bases and J 4 bases, with 11 bases left between them.

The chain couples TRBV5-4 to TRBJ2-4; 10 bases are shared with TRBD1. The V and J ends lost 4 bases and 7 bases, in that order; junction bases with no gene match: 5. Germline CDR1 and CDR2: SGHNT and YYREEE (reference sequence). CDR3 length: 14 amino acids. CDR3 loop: CASSERDRGNIQYF. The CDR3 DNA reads TGTGCCAGCAGCGAACGGGACAGGGGTAACATTCAGTACTTC. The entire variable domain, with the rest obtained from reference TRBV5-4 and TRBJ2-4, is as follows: ETGVTQSPTHLIKTRGQQVTLRCSSQSGHNTVSWYQQALGQGPQFIFQYYREEENGRGNFPPRFSGLQFPNYSSELNVNALELDDSALYLCASSERDRGNIQYFGAGTRLSVL.